This TCR beta chain was identified during a study of T cells in tuberculosis. Thawed, overnight-rested PBMC were stained with GMM-loaded CD1B tetramer, viability dye and anti-CD3, then sorted. The lipid loaded on the CD1B tetramers was C32 glucose monomycolate from Rhodococcus equi. Assay: immunoSEQ multiplex PCR; the TCRdb copy retains only in-frame clones and omits some. The repertoire consists of about 88,000 clones, with roughly 88% occurring once and the leading ten covering less than 2.5%. Study outcomes and limitations: Low-affinity CD1B-GMM tetramer-binding T cells may have been missed.

This clonotype was obtained from an adult woman with latent tuberculosis. Specimen: CD1b-GMM tetramer-negative cells sorted from PBMCs.

The chain's CDR3 is CASSLGQGANGYTF. For the CDR3, the DNA is TGCGCCAGCAGCTTGGGACAGGGGGCAAATGGCTACACCTTC. The genes are TRBV5-1 and TRBJ1-2; 10 nucleotides line up with TRBD1. Germline values: CDR1 SGHRS, CDR2 YFSETQ. The junction had 2 bases not matched to a gene; V was cut back by 0 bases and J by 6 bases. This CDR3 has 14 residues.